This is a list of T cell receptor beta chains from one sample in a study of T-cell reconstitution after alpha-beta-depleted transplantation in children. TCRdb reanalysed the PCR reads using MiXCR and keeps one entry per CDR3 protein. Of some 390,000 distinct CDR3 sequences detected, around 21% appear once; the ten largest clones hold less than 4.5%. The sequencing used PBMCs from the stem cell graft donor, collected from the stem cell graft. All receptors derive from a human donor who donated a stem cell graft to a child with acute myeloid leukemia. Each CDR3 is given with its conserved first and last residue. D genes are given only for firm matches. Size values are once, few and many counts, or a class for expanded clones, and some rows have none.

size: few
V: TRBV6-1
D: .
J: TRBJ2-6
DNA: TGTGCCAGCAGTGACGGGACATTCCTCTCTGGGGCTAACGTCCTGACTTTC
CDR3: CASSDGTFLSGANVLTF

size: few
V: TRBV29-1
D: .
J: TRBJ2-7
DNA: TGCAGCGTTGGGGAGGACTACGAGCAGTACTTC
CDR3: CSVGEDYEQYF

size: .
V: TRBV12-3/TRBV12-4
D: .
J: TRBJ1-2
DNA: TGTGCCAGCAGTCCCGGGACGGTAAATGGCTACACCTTC
CDR3: CASSPGTVNGYTF

size: .
V: TRBV12-3/TRBV12-4
D: .
J: TRBJ1-1
DNA: TGTGCCAGCAGAGAGAATGTCGGAGCTTTCTTT
CDR3: CASRENVGAFF

size: few
V: TRBV4-1
D: .
J: TRBJ1-5
DNA: TGCGCCAGCAGCCAAGGATCCGGGAATCAGCCCCAGCATTTT
CDR3: CASSQGSGNQPQHF

size: many
V: TRBV7-9
D: .
J: TRBJ2-3
DNA: TGTGCCAGCAGCCCGTCCCGAAGTATAAGCACAGATACGCAGTATTTT
CDR3: CASSPSRSISTDTQYF

size: few
V: TRBV11-2
D: .
J: TRBJ2-6
DNA: TGTGCCAGCAGCTTAGACGCAGCGTACCGTATAGGGGCCAACGTCCTGACTTTC
CDR3: CASSLDAAYRIGANVLTF

size: few
V: TRBV4-2
D: .
J: TRBJ2-1
DNA: TGTGCCAGCAGCCAACGGGACGGTGGGGGAAACAATGAGCAGTTCTTC
CDR3: CASSQRDGGGNNEQFF

size: .
V: TRBV15
D: .
J: TRBJ2-1
DNA: TGTGCCACCAGCAGAGATCTATATCGGGGGTCAAGGGACAATGAGCAGTTCTTC
CDR3: CATSRDLYRGSRDNEQFF

size: .
V: TRBV10-3
D: .
J: TRBJ2-5
DNA: TGTGCCATCAGTGAGGCGGGACAACAAGAGACCCAGTACTTC
CDR3: CAISEAGQQETQYF

size: .
V: TRBV10-3
D: TRBD2
J: TRBJ2-5
DNA: TGTGCCATCAGTGAGGCTGGCGGGAGGTTACAGACCCAGTACTTC
CDR3: CAISEAGGRLQTQYF

size: .
V: TRBV7-2
D: TRBD2
J: TRBJ2-7
DNA: TGTGCCAGCAGCTTAGCTTGGGCTAGCGGGAGGCCCGACTACGAGCAGTACTTC
CDR3: CASSLAWASGRPDYEQYF

size: once
V: TRBV28
D: .
J: TRBJ2-7
DNA: TGTGCCAGCAGTCTCCGGGCAGGGCTCCACGAGCAGTACTTC
CDR3: CASSLRAGLHEQYF